These 23 T cell receptor beta chains share one sample of origin, sequenced in a study of blood T cell repertoires in COVID-19. Method: immunoSEQ multiplex PCR; TCRdb's copy keeps in-frame clones and lacks some. The sample lists more than 350,000 clones, around 87% occurring once. Input material: PBMCs or T cells enriched from blood (not recorded which). These receptors originate from a man younger than 30 who had recovered from COVID-19.

This clone was seen a single time. J is TRBJ2-1 and V is TRBV4-1; 10 bases align to TRBD2. The V gene's germline CDR1 is MGHRA and CDR2 YSYEKL. This CDR3 is 20 amino acids long. With 5 bases clipped from V and 4 bases from J, the junction kept 20 bases outside the gene matches. CDR3 sequence: CASSEGPLSGRTTDYNEQFF. CDR3 DNA sequence: TGCGCCAGCAGCGAAGGGCCCCTTAGCGGGAGGACCACTGATTACAATGAGCAGTTCTTC.

The chain carries TRBV6-5 and TRBJ2-7; D is perhaps TRBD2 (6 bases). V gave up 7 bases and J gave up 5 bases, with 15 bases separating them. In germline, CDR1 is MNHEY, CDR2 SVGAGI. The CDR3 extends over 13 amino acids. The DNA for the CDR3 is TGTGCCAGCACCCAATGGGGGGACGACGAGCAGTACTTC. Protein sequence: CASTQWGDDEQYF.

This chain joins TRBV6-1 and TRBJ1-1, with D tentatively TRBD1 (5 bases). V lost 2 bases and J 4 bases, leaving 11 bases between the germline ends. Germline CDR1 reads MNHNS; CDR2 reads SASEGT. The CDR3 consists of 14 residues. This CDR3 is CASSEPGFSTEAFF. CDR3 coding DNA: TGTGCCAGCAGTGAACCAGGGTTCAGCACTGAAGCTTTCTTT.

This clone was observed a single time. The CDR3 DNA reads TGTGCCAGCAGTACCACGGGACAGGCAACCTACGAGCAGTACTTC. Its translation is CASSTTGQATYEQYF. This chain connects TRBV28 to TRBJ2-7, with TRBD1 identical over 8 bases. Germline V CDR1 and CDR2: MDHEN, SYDVKM. The J segment lost 2 bases and the V segment lost 5 bases, leaving 8 bases of the junction unmatched. The CDR3 extends over 15 amino acids.

The V gene is TRBV28, the J gene TRBJ1-5; 8 bases agree with TRBD1. The J segment lost 0 bases and the V segment lost 9 bases, leaving 7 bases of the junction unmatched. The CDR3 is made up of 15 amino acids. The germline V gene has CDR1 MDHEN and CDR2 SYDVKM. The CDR3 spells CASVDRVYSNQPQHF. The CDR3 DNA sequence: TGTGCCAGTGTGGACAGGGTCTATAGCAATCAGCCCCAGCATTTT. The full variable domain, rest sourced from reference TRBV28 and TRBJ1-5, is DVKVTQSSRYLVKRTGEKVFLECVQDMDHENMFWYRQDPGLGLRLIYFSYDVKMKEKGDIPEGYSVSREKKERFSLILESASTNQTSMYLCASVDRVYSNQPQHFGDGTRLSIL.

V is TRBV30 and J is TRBJ1-1; 7 bases line up with TRBD1. The trim removed 3 bases at V and 3 bases at J, leaving 13 bases unmatched. Per the germline V gene, CDR1 is GTSNPN and CDR2 is SVGIG (reference sequence). The CDR3 runs 16 residues. The CDR3 coding sequence is TGTGCCTGGAGGCCAAAACAGGGGCCCTCCTACACTGAAGCTTTCTTT. Its protein is CAWRPKQGPSYTEAFF.

The chain has TRBV4-3 and TRBJ1-2, with D possibly being TRBD1 (6 bases). From germline, CDR1 is LGHNA and CDR2 YSLEER. V was trimmed by 0 bases and J by 2 bases, leaving 19 bases between them. There are 18 residues in the CDR3. In nucleotides, the CDR3 is TGCGCCAGCAGCCAAGAGAACTCAGCCAGGGGAAGAAACTATGGCTACACCTTC. It is translated as CASSQENSARGRNYGYTF.

The chain couples TRBV4-1 to TRBJ2-3; 7 bases match TRBD2. V lost 4 bases, J lost 6 bases, and 13 bases stayed unmatched. This CDR3 comprises 16 residues. Germline V gene data show CDR1 as MGHRA and CDR2 as YSYEKL. The DNA for the CDR3 is TGCGCCAGCAGCCTCCGACTAGCTATGATAGACGATACGCAGTATTTT. This encodes CASSLRLAMIDDTQYF.

The J gene is TRBJ1-2, the V gene TRBV10-3; D gene ambiguous. The germline CDR1 and CDR2 sequences are ENHRY and SYGVKD. The CDR3 contains 12 residues. The V gene lost 11 bases and the J gene lost 4 bases, with 14 bases spanning the gap. CDR3 sequence reads: CARRRRIYGYTF. CDR3 coding DNA: TGTGCCCGACGGCGGCGGATCTATGGCTACACCTTC.

V gene TRBV28 combines with J gene TRBJ1-1; 12 positions agree with TRBD1. The CDR3 has 16 residues. Trimming removed 4 bases from V and 5 bases from J; junction bases left unmatched: 8. CDR1 and CDR2 (germline): MDHEN, SYDVKM. Here the CDR3 reads CASSSRDRGPGTEAFF. In DNA, the CDR3 is TGTGCCAGCAGTTCAAGGGACAGGGGGCCAGGAACTGAAGCTTTCTTT.

CDR3 in amino acids: CASSRVSGNTIYF. The CDR3 coding sequence is TGTGCCAGCAGTCGGGTCTCTGGAAACACCATATATTTT. J is TRBJ1-3 and V is TRBV6-5, with no clear D. V was cut by 5 bases and J by 0 bases, with 5 bases left in between. The CDR3 sequence is 13 residues long. Germline CDR1 is MNHEY and CDR2 is SVGAGI.

The rearrangement links TRBV7-2 to TRBJ1-4, with D perhaps TRBD1 (6 bases). The germline CDR1 and CDR2 sequences are SGHTA and FQGNSA. This CDR3 is built from 14 residues. Trimming pared 5 bases from V and 8 bases from J, leaving 15 bases between. The CDR3 loop reads CASSPGTYGEKLFF. The CDR3 DNA is TGTGCCAGCAGCCCCGGGACATACGGCGAAAAACTGTTTTTT.

The V call is TRBV5-1, the J call TRBJ2-3; TRBD2 aligns across 12 bases. CDR3 length: 18 amino acids. V lost 0 bases to trimming and J lost 2 bases; unmatched junction nucleotides: 7. The germline V gene has CDR1 SGHRS and CDR2 YFSETQ. The CDR3 DNA reads as TGCGCCAGCAGCTTGGCCGGGACTAGCGGGCGCACCACAGATACGCAGTATTTT. Residues: CASSLAGTSGRTTDTQYF.

The genes are TRBV4-3 and TRBJ1-1; no firm D call. The germline gives CDR1 LGHNA, CDR2 YSLEER. This CDR3 region has 14 residues. Trimming took 0 bases from V and 1 from J, leaving 6 bases between them. CDR3 loop: CASSQETQNTEAFF. The CDR3 nucleotides read TGCGCCAGCAGCCAAGAAACTCAGAACACTGAAGCTTTCTTT.

This clone was detected only once. Within the sample, other DNA sequences also encode this same CDR3. The gene calls are TRBV9 and TRBJ1-3; D unclear. The CDR3 covers 15 residues. Per the germline V gene, CDR1 is SGDLS and CDR2 is YYNGEE. Between the trimmed V and J ends, which lost 0 bases and 1 base, there was a span of 8 bases. Here the CDR3 reads CASSVGGSSGNTIYF. CDR3 nucleotide sequence: TGTGCCAGCAGCGTAGGAGGATCATCTGGAAACACCATATATTTT.

This chain connects TRBV23-1 to TRBJ1-1, with D hard to call. TRBV23-1 is an ORF, with its function uncertain. This CDR3 spans 16 amino acids. The V end lost 3 bases, the J end lost 1 base, and 15 bases lay between the germline ends. CDR3 coding DNA: TGCGCCAGCAGTCACCGTAAACACGCTGCGAACACTGAAGCTTTCTTT. Protein product: CASSHRKHAANTEAFF.

The chain employs TRBV19 and TRBJ1-2; D may be TRBD1 (6 bases). Germline CDR1 reads LNHDA; CDR2 reads SQIVND (reference sequence). CDR3 size: 16 residues. V lost 6 bases to trimming and J lost 0 bases, with 17 bases between them. This CDR3 is CASRRTDSLANYGYTF. DNA of the CDR3: TGTGCCAGTAGAAGGACAGATAGTTTAGCTAACTATGGCTACACCTTC. Supplemented by reference TRBV19 and TRBJ1-2, the full variable domain reads DGGITQSPKYLFRKEGQNVTLSCEQNLNHDAMYWYRQDPGQGLRLIYYSQIVNDFQKGDIAEGYSVSREKKESFPLTVTSAQKNPTAFYLCASRRTDSLANYGYTFGSGTRLTVV.

This sequence joins TRBV9 and TRBJ2-2; D possibly corresponds to TRBD1 (6 bases). This CDR3 is built from 13 residues. V dropped 10 bases and J dropped 6 bases, with 16 bases sitting between them. Germline-derived CDR1 and CDR2 are SGDLS and YYNGEE. CDR3 protein: CAGSGQPAGELFF. CDR3 nucleotides: TGTGCCGGGAGCGGACAGCCGGCCGGGGAGCTGTTTTTT.

V is TRBV30 and J is TRBJ2-3; D remains ambiguous. Germline-derived CDR1 and CDR2 are GTSNPN and SVGIG (reference sequence). The V and J ends lost 2 bases and 4 bases respectively, with 4 bases between them. The CDR3 runs 11 residues. The CDR3 DNA is TGTGCCTGGAGTTCGTCAGATACGCAGTATTTT. Its translation is CAWSSSDTQYF.

CDR3 amino acids: CATSREGLPLSEQYF. CDR3 in DNA: TGTGCCACCAGCAGAGAGGGACTACCTTTGAGCGAGCAGTACTTC. The rearrangement links TRBV15 to TRBJ2-7, with 7 bases aligning to TRBD2. V dropped 0 bases and J dropped 6; count of bases not matched to a gene: 8. Germline CDR1 and CDR2: LNHNV and YYDKDF (reference sequence). The CDR3 runs to 15 residues.

The chain employs TRBV7-8 and TRBJ2-5; 10 positions agree with TRBD1. Germline CDR1 SGHVS, CDR2 FQNEAQ. V lost 5 bases to trimming and J lost 4 bases; unmatched junction nucleotides: 13. This CDR3 is built from 17 residues. The CDR3 region has the DNA TGTGCCAGCAGCAGTAGCCGGGACAGGGGCCCCCGAGAGACCCAGTACTTC. Translating gives CASSSSRDRGPRETQYF.

With regard to this clone: The same CDR3 can be traced to other DNA sequences in this sample. The chain is built from TRBV9 and TRBJ2-3; 7 bases are a match to TRBD1. This CDR3 is 14 amino acids long. CDR1 and CDR2 (germline): SGDLS, YYNGEE. The V segment lost 3 bases and the J segment 1 base; nucleotides outside the gene matches: 2. The DNA for the CDR3 is TGTGCCAGCAGCGCCGACAGGGGCACAGATACGCAGTATTTT. The encoded protein is CASSADRGTDTQYF.

The rearrangement uses TRBV5-1 and TRBJ1-1; D is undetermined. This CDR3 is built from 12 residues. Looked up from germline, CDR1 is SGHRS and CDR2 is YFSETQ. Deletions cut 0 bases from V and 2 bases from J, with 2 bases between. DNA of the CDR3: TGCGCCAGCAGCTTGGCTAACACTGAAGCTTTCTTT. Its protein is CASSLANTEAFF.